This T cell receptor (beta chain) was observed in a study of cytomegalovirus exposure and HLA in healthy donors. Study conclusions and caveats: Presence/absence results assume similar sequencing depth per donor, which may not hold.

Use of 60 Vbeta and 13 Jbeta primers characterized the PCR. Sequenced by immunoSEQ multiplex PCR; TCRdb stores in-frame clones only, minus some. This repertoire shows around 120,000 clones, roughly 70% found once; its top ten account for 11%. Comment on this clone: No antigen is known for it.

Specimen: PBMCs. The receptor was derived from a man in his forties in good health and CMV-seropositive.

The CDR3 DNA sequence: TGTGCCAGCAGTTACTGGGGGGGAGATACGCAGTATTTT. Translated: CASSYWGGDTQYF. The chain recombines TRBV6-5 with TRBJ2-3, with 7 bases matching TRBD2. The CDR3 totals 13 residues. Trimming removed 1 base from V and 5 bases from J; junction bases left unmatched: 0. The germline gives CDR1 MNHEY, CDR2 SVGAGI.